This TCR beta chain appears in the sequencing data of a study of OX40 agonist ivuxolimab in advanced cancers. Background on the study: Treatment received earlier with anti-PD-1, anti-PD-L1 or anti-CTLA-4 agents was allowed, and less than 45% had some.

With respect to this clone: Its antigen remains unknown.

The CDR3 runs to 14 residues. Germline V CDR1 and CDR2: SGHDT, YYEEEE. Trimming removed 2 bases from V and 5 bases from J, with 14 bases in between. Sequencing used immunoSEQ multiplex PCR; TCRdb keeps in-frame clones, though not all of them. The table shows roughly 70,000 clones, with about 82% occurring only once. Study observations and caveats: Doses of 0.1 to 3.0 mg/kg were accompanied by clonal expansion of CD4+ and CD8+ blood T cells by week 6. Among patients with partial responses at 0.1-3.0 mg/kg, clonal expansion was among the lowest. Still undetermined is the antigen specificity of the expanded peripheral T cells.

The chain joins TRBV5-6 to TRBJ2-7, with unresolved D. The TCR sequence derives from an adult with an advanced solid tumor such as melanoma, head and neck, liver or kidney cancer. Source: CD4+ or CD8+ T cells sorted from blood, taken in a trial of the OX40 agonist ivuxolimab. In nucleotides, the CDR3 is TGTGCCAGCAGCTTCGGTTGGGTAGTCCACGAGCAGTACTTC. Protein sequence: CASSFGWVVHEQYF.